This TCR beta chain was sequenced for a study of cytomegalovirus exposure and HLA in healthy donors. Concerning this clone: Its antigen is currently unknown.

The primer mix had 60 Vbeta and 13 Jbeta primers. Clones were read by immunoSEQ multiplex PCR, and TCRdb kept only the in-frame ones, dropping some. Here the sample spans 72,000 or so clones, around 75% being singletons. Study observations and caveats: Roughly uniform depth of sequencing across donors was assumed in presence/absence analyses. The study designated roughly 160 TCR beta chains cytomegalovirus-associated. Later analysis suggested most CMV-associated TCR beta chains were HLA-restricted. In a later analysis, several top co-occurrence clusters appeared linked to parvovirus B19, influenza, CMV and Epstein-Barr virus.

This clonotype was sampled from a woman in her 30s in good health and CMV-seropositive. Sequenced sample: PBMCs.

The CDR3 DNA is TGTGCCAGCTCACCCCAGGACAGGGACGAGCAGTACTTC. Translation: CASSPQDRDEQYF. The J gene is TRBJ2-7, the V gene TRBV18; 8 nucleotides agree with TRBD1. The germline V gene has CDR1 KGHSH and CDR2 LQKENI. CDR3 size: 13 residues. V gave up 3 bases and J gave up 5 bases; unmatched junction bases: 3.